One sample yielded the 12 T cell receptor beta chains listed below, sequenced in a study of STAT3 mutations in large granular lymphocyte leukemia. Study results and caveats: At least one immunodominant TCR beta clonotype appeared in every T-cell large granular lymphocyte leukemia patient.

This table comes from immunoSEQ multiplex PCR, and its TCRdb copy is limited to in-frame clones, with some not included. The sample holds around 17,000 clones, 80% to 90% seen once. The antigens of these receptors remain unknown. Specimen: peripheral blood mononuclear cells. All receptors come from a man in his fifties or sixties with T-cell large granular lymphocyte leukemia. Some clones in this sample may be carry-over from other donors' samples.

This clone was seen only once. The CDR3 reads CASSLGAANYGYTF. The CDR3, as DNA: TGTGCCAGCAGTTTAGGGGCTGCTAACTATGGCTACACCTTC. The V call is TRBV28, the J call TRBJ1-2; D might be TRBD1 (5 bases). V lost 2 bases and J lost 0, with 7 bases in between. The CDR3 is made up of 14 amino acids. The V gene's germline CDR1 is MDHEN and CDR2 SYDVKM.

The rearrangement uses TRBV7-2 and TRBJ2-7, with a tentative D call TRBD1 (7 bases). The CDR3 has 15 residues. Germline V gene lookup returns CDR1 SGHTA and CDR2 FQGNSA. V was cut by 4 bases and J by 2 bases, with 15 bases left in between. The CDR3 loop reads CASSSGGTETYEQYF. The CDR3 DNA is TGTGCCAGCAGCTCAGGGGGGACGGAAACCTACGAGCAGTACTTC.

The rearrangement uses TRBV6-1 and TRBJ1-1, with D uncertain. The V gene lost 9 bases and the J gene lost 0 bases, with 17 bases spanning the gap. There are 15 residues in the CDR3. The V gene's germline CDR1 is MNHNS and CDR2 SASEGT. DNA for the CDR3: TGTGCCAGGATCGGACGGCGCGTACTGAACACTGAAGCTTTCTTT. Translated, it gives CARIGRRVLNTEAFF.

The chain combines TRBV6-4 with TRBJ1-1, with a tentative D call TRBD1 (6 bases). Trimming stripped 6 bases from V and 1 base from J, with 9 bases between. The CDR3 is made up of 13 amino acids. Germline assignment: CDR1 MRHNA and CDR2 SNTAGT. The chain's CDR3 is CASSPGANTEAFF. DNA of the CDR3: TGTGCCAGCAGCCCGGGGGCGAACACTGAAGCTTTCTTT.

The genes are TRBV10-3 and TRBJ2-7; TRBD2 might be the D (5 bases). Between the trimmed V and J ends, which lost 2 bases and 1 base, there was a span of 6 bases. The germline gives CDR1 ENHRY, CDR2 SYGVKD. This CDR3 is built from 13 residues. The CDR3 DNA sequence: TGTGCCATCAGTGAGACTAGTTCCTACGAGCAGTACTTC. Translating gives CAISETSSYEQYF.

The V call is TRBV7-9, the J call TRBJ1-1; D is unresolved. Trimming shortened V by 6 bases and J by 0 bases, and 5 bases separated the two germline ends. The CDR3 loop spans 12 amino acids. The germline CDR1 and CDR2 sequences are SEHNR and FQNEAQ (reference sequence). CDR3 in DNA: TGTGCCAGCAGAAGAGTGAACACTGAAGCTTTCTTT. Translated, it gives CASRRVNTEAFF.

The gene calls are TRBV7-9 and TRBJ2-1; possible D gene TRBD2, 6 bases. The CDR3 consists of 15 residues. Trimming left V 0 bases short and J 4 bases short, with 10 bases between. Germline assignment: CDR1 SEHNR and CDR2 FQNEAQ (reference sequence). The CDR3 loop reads CASSLALAGYNEQFF. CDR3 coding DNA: TGTGCCAGCAGCTTAGCGCTGGCGGGATACAATGAGCAGTTCTTC. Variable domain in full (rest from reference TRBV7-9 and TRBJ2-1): DTGVSQNPRHKITKRGQNVTFRCDPISEHNRLYWYRQTLGQGPEFLTYFQNEAQLEKSRLLSDRFSAERPKGSFSTLEIQRTEQGDSAMYLCASSLALAGYNEQFFGPGTRLTVL.

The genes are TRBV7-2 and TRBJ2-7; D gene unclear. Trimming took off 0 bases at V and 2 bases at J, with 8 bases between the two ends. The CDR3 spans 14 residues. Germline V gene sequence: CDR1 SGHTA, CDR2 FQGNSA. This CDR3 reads CASSLARITYEQYF. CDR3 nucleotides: TGTGCCAGCAGCTTAGCCAGGATAACCTACGAGCAGTACTTC. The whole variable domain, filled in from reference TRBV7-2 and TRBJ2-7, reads GAGVSQSPSNKVTEKGKDVELRCDPISGHTALYWYRQSLGQGLEFLIYFQGNSAPDKSGLPSDRFSAERTGGSVSTLTIQRTQQEDSAVYLCASSLARITYEQYFGPGTRLTVT.

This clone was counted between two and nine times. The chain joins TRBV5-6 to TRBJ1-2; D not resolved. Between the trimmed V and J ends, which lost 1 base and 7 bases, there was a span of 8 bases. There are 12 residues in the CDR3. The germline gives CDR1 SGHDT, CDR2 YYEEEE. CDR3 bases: TGTGCCAGCAGCTTGCCGGGCCTTGGCTACACCTTC. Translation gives CASSLPGLGYTF.

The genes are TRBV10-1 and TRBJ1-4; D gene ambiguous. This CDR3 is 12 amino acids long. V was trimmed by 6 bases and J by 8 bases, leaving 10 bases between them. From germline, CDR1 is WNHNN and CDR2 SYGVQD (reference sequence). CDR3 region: CASSQPGEKLFF. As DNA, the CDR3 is TGCGCCAGCAGCCAACCGGGAGAAAAACTGTTTTTT.

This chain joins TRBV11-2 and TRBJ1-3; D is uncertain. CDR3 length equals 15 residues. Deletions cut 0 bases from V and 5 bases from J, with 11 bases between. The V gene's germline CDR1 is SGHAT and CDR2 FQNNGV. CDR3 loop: CASSLEPGSRNTIYF. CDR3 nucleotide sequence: TGTGCCAGCAGCTTAGAACCGGGATCCCGAAACACCATATATTTT.

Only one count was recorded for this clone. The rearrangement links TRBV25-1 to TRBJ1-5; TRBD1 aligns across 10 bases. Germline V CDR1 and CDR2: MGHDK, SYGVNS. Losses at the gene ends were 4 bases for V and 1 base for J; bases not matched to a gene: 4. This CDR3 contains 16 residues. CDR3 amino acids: CASSGGQGGSNQPQHF. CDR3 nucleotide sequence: TGTGCCAGCAGTGGTGGACAGGGGGGCAGCAATCAGCCCCAGCATTTT.